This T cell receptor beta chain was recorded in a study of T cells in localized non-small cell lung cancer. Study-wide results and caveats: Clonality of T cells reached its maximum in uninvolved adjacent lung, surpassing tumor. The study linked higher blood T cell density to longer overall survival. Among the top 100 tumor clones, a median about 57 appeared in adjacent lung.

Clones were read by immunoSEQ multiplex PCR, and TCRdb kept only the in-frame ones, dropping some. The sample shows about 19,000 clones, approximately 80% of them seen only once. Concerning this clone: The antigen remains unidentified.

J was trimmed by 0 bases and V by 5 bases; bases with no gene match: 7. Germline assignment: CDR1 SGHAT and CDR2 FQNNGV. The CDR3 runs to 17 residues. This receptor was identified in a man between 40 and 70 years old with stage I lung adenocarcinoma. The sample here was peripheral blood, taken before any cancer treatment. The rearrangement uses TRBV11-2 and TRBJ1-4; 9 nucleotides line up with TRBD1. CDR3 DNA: TGTGCCAGCAGCCTCGGGACAGGGAAAGCAACTAATGAAAAACTGTTTTTT. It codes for CASSLGTGKATNEKLFF.